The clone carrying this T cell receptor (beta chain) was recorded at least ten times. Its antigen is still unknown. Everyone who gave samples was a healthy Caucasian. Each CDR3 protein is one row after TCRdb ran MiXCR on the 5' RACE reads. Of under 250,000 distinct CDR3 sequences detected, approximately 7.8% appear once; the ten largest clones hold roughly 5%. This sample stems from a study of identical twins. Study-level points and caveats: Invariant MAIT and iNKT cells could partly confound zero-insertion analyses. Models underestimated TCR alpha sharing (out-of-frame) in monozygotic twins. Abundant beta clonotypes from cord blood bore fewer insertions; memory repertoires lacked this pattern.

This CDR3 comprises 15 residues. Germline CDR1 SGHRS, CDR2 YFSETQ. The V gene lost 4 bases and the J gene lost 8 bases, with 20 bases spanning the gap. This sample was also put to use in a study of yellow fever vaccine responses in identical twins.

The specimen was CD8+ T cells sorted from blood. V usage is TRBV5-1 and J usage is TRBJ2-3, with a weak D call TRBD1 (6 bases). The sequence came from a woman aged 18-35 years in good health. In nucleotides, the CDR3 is TGCGCCAGCAGCGTAGGGACAAGAGGGTGGCGTACGCAGTATTTT. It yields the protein CASSVGTRGWRTQYF. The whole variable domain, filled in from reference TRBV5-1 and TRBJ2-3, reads KAGVTQTPRYLIKTRGQQVTLSCSPISGHRSVSWYQQTPGQGLQFLFEYFSETQRNKGNFPGRFSGRQFSNSRSEMNVSTLELGDSALYLCASSVGTRGWRTQYFGPGTRLTVL.